Detailed here is one TCR beta chain. Recruited during active infection, patients (from Seattle) were subsequently followed longitudinally. These data come from a study of blood T cell repertoires in COVID-19. As for the study in general: The samples span acute and convalescent COVID-19 from the United States, Italy and Spain. T cells, B-cell-depleted T cells, or PBMCs supplied cDNA or gDNA.

Authors' data handling: Amplification with reference gene primers provided the estimates of nucleated cell counts. Produced via immunoSEQ multiplex PCR; TCRdb's table is partial and in-frame only. For V, J and clone size, that table is used; D and trimming come from the DNA. Altogether around 290,000 clones are present, around nine tenths being singletons, with the ten largest covering approximately 14%. The CDR3 has 15 amino acids. V was clipped by 0 bases and J by 4 bases; unmatched bases: 4. Germline CDR1 is SGDLS and CDR2 is YYNGEE. The chain couples TRBV9 to TRBJ1-5; the match to TRBD1 covers 7 bases. The sample comprised peripheral blood. The TCR sequence derives from a woman aged 65 to 85 with COVID-19, enrolled during active disease. Here the CDR3 reads CASSVEGAGNQPQHF. The DNA of the CDR3 is TGTGCCAGCAGCGTAGAGGGGGCGGGTAATCAGCCCCAGCATTTT.